These 7 T cell receptor beta chains share one sample of origin, sequenced in a study of blood T cell repertoires in COVID-19. Using immunoSEQ multiplex PCR, the repertoire was profiled, and TCRdb retains in-frame clones only, with some absent. The data hold about 160,000 clones, with 75% to 90% observed a single time. Specimen: peripheral blood. Source of these receptors: a human donor with acute or convalescent COVID-19. The donor label of this sample is uncertain.

This rearrangement joins TRBV2 to TRBJ1-6; 8 bases fit TRBD1. The trim removed 6 bases at V and 5 bases at J, leaving 9 bases unmatched. Germline CDR1 is SNHLY and CDR2 is FYNNEI. The CDR3 has 16 residues. The CDR3 DNA follows: TGTGCCAGCAGCCCTCAGGGGGCTGGGAATAATTCACCCCTCCACTTT. Encoded protein: CASSPQGAGNNSPLHF.

This clone was found once. The J gene is TRBJ1-5, the V gene TRBV24-1, with D possibly being TRBD1 (6 bases). CDR1 and CDR2 (germline): KGHDR, SFDVKD. V was clipped by 4 bases and J by 2 bases, with 14 bases between them. This CDR3 spans 16 amino acids. The CDR3 spells CATSDTGSPGNQPQHF. As DNA, the CDR3 is TGTGCCACCAGTGACACAGGGAGTCCGGGCAATCAGCCCCAGCATTTT.

The chain carries TRBV7-9 and TRBJ1-1, with 9 bases aligning to TRBD1. The V gene end was trimmed by 5 bases and the J gene end by 4 bases; junction bases not matched to a gene: 5. Germline V CDR1 and CDR2: SEHNR, FQNEAQ (reference sequence). This CDR3 is built from 14 residues. The CDR3 nucleotides read TGTGCCAGCAGCCCTCGACAGGGGGGCACTGAAGCTTTCTTT. It is translated as CASSPRQGGTEAFF.

J is TRBJ1-6 and V is TRBV6-1; D is uncertain. The length of the CDR3 is 17 residues. The V and J ends lost 1 base and 7 bases respectively, with 17 bases between them. Germline-derived CDR1 and CDR2 are MNHNS and SASEGT. In DNA, the CDR3 is TGTGCCAGCAGTGAAGGGGAGGGCAGGATTGGGAATTCACCCCTCCACTTT. Amino acids: CASSEGEGRIGNSPLHF.

V and J are TRBV7-2 and TRBJ2-1; D call uncertain. Germline V gene lookup returns CDR1 SGHTA and CDR2 FQGNSA. Trimming took 6 bases from V and 4 from J, leaving 10 bases between them. This CDR3 comprises 13 residues. CDR3 amino acids: CASSTYGYNEQFF. CDR3 nucleotides: TGTGCCAGCAGTACTTACGGTTACAATGAGCAGTTCTTC.

This chain links TRBV2 with TRBJ2-2; 8 bases are a match to TRBD2. This CDR3 is built from 14 residues. Per the germline V gene, CDR1 is SNHLY and CDR2 is FYNNEI. The V gene end was trimmed by 0 bases and the J gene end by 11 bases; junction bases not matched to a gene: 5. The CDR3, as DNA: TGTGCCAGCAGTGAAGCGCGGGGGGCACTTGAGCTGTTTTTT. It translates to CASSEARGALELFF.

This clone came up a few times. V and J are TRBV6-6 and TRBJ2-7, with D unclear. Germline loops: CDR1 MNHNY, CDR2 SVGAGI (reference sequence). The CDR3 is made up of 13 amino acids. Trimming pared 2 bases from V and 2 bases from J, leaving 7 bases between. The CDR3 spells CASSYVKTYEQYF. CDR3 nucleotide sequence: TGTGCCAGCAGTTACGTAAAAACCTACGAGCAGTACTTC.